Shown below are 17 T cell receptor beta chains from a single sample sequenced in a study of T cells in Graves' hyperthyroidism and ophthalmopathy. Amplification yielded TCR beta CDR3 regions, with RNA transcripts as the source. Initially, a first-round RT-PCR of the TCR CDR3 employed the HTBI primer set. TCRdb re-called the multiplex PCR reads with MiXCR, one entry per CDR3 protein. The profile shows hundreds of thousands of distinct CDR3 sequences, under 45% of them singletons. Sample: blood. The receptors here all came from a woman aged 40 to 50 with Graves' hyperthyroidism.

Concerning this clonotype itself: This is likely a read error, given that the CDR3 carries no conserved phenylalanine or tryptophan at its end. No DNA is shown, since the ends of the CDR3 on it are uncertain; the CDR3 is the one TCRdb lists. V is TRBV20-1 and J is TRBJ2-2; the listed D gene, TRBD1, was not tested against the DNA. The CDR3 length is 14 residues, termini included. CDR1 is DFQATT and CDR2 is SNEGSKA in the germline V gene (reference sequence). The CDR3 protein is CSAMGPVEHRGAVV.

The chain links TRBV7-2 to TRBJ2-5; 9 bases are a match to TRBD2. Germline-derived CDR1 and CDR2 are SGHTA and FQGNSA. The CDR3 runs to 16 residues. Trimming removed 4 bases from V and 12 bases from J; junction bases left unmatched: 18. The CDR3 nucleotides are TGTGCCAGCAGCTGGCGTGCGGGAGGGCCAGGAGAGACGAAGTACTTC. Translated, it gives CASSWRAGGPGETKYF.

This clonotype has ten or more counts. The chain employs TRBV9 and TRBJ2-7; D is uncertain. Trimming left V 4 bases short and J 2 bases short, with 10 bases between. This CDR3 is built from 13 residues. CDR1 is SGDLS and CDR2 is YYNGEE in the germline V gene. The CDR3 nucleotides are TGTGCCAGCAGCTCATCCCCAACCTACGAGCAGTACTTC. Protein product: CASSSSPTYEQYF.

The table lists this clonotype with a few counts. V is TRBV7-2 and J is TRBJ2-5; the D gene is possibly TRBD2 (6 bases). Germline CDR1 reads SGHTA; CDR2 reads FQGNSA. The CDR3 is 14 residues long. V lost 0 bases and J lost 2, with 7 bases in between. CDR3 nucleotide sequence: TGTGCCAGCAGCTTAGCGCGGGAACAAGAGACCCAGTACTTC. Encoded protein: CASSLAREQETQYF.

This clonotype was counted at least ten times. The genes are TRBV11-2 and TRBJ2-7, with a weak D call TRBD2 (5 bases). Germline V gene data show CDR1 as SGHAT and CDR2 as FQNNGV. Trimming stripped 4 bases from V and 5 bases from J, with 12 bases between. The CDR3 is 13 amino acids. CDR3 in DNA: TGTGCCAGCAGCTCGGTCAACGGGGACGAGCAGTACTTC. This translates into CASSSVNGDEQYF.

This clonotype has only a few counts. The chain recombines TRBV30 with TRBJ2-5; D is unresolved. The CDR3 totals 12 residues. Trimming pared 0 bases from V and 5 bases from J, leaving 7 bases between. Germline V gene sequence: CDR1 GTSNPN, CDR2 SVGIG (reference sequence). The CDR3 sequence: CAWSVQRETQYF. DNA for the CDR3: TGTGCCTGGAGTGTACAGAGGGAGACCCAGTACTTC.

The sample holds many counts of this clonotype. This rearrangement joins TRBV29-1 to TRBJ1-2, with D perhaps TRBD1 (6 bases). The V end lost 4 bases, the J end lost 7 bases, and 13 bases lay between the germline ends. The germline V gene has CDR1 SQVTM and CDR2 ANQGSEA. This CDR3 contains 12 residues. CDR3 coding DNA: TGCAGCGTTGTACGGGGGCGAACTGGCTACACCTTC. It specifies CSVVRGRTGYTF.

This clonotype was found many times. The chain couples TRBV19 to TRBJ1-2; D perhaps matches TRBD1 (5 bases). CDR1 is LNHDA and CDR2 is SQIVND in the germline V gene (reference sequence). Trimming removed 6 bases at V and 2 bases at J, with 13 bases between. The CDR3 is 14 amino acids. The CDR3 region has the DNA TGTGCCAGTAGGACCCAGGGAACGAACTATGGCTACACCTTC. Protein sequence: CASRTQGTNYGYTF. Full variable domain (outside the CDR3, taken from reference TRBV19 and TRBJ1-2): DGGITQSPKYLFRKEGQNVTLSCEQNLNHDAMYWYRQDPGQGLRLIYYSQIVNDFQKGDIAEGYSVSREKKESFPLTVTSAQKNPTAFYLCASRTQGTNYGYTFGSGTRLTVV.

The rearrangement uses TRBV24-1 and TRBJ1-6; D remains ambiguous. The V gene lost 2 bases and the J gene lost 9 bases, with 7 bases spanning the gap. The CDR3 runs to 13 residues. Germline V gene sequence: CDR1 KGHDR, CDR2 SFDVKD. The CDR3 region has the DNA TGTGCCACCAGTGATTCCAGAGGTTCACCCCTCCACTTT. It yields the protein CATSDSRGSPLHF.

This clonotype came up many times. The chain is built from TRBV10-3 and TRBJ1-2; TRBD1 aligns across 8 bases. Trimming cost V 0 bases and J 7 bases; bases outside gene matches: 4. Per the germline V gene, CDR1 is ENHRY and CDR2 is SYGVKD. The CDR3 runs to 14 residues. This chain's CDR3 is CAISESTGATGYTF. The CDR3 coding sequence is TGTGCCATCAGTGAGTCGACAGGGGCGACTGGCTACACCTTC.

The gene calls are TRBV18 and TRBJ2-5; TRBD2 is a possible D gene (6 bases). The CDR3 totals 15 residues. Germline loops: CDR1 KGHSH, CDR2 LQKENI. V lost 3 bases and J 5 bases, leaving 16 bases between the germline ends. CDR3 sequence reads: CASSPTRGMGETQYF. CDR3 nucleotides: TGTGCCAGCTCACCCACCCGGGGGATGGGTGAGACCCAGTACTTC. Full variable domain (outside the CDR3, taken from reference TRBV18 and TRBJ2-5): NAGVMQNPRHLVRRRGQEARLRCSPMKGHSHVYWYRQLPEEGLKFMVYLQKENIIDESGMPKERFSAEFPKEGPSILRIQQVVRGDSAAYFCASSPTRGMGETQYFGPGTRLLVL.

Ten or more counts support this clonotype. The CDR3 region is CASSSGTGGREQYF. CDR3 bases: TGTGCCAGCAGCTCCGGGACAGGGGGCAGGGAGCAGTACTTC. The V gene is TRBV7-8, the J gene TRBJ2-7; TRBD1 aligns across 12 bases. The germline V gene has CDR1 SGHVS and CDR2 FQNEAQ. V gave up 4 bases and J gave up 7 bases; unmatched junction bases: 5. CDR3 length: 14 residues.

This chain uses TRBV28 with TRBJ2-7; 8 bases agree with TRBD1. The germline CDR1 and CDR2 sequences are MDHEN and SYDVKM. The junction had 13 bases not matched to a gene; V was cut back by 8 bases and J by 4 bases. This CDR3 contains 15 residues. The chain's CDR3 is CASGQPGQAIYEQYF. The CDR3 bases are TGTGCCAGCGGCCAACCGGGACAGGCTATATACGAGCAGTACTTC.

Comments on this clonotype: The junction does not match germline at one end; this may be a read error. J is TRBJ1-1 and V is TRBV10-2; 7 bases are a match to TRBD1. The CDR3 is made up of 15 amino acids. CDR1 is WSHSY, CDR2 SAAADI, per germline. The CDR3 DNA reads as TGTGCCAGCAGCCGGAGGGGACAGCTGAACACTGAAGCTTTCTTT. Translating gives CASSRRGQLNTEAFF.

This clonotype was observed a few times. CDR3 bases: TGTGCCAGTAGTATCCCGGCAGGGGCTACTGAAAAACTGTTTTTT. Amino acids: CASSIPAGATEKLFF. This rearrangement joins TRBV19 to TRBJ1-4, with a weak D call TRBD1 (6 bases). Germline V gives CDR1 LNHDA, CDR2 SQIVND (reference sequence). The CDR3 runs to 15 residues. V lost 3 bases and J 7 bases, leaving 15 bases between the germline ends.

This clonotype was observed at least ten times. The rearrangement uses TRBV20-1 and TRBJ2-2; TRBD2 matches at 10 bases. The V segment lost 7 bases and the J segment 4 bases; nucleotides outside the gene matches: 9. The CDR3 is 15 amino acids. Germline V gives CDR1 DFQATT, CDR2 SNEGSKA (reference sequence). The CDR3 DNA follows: TGCAGTGGGCTAGCGGGAGTTTCGATCACCGGGGAGCTGTTTTTT. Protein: CSGLAGVSITGELFF.

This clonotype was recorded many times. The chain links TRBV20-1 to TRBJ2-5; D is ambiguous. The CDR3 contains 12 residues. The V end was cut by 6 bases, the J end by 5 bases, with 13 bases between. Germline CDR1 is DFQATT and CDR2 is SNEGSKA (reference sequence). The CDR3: CSARTGLETQYF. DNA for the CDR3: TGCAGTGCCAGGACCGGATTGGAGACCCAGTACTTC.